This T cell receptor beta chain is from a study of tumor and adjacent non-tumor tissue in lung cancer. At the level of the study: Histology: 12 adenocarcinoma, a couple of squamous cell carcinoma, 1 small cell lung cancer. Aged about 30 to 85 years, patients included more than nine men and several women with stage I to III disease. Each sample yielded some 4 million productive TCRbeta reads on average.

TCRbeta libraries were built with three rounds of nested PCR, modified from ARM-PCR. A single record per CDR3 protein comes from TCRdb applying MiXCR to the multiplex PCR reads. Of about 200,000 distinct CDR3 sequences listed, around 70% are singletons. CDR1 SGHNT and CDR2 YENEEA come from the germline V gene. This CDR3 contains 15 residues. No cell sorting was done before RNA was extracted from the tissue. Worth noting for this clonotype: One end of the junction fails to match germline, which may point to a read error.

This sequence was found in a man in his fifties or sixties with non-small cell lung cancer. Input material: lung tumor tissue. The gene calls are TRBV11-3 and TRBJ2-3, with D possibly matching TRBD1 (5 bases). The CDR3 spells CASSFPNTMTDTHYF. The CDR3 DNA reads TGTGCCAGTAGCTTCCCGAACACAATGACAGATACGCACTATTTT.